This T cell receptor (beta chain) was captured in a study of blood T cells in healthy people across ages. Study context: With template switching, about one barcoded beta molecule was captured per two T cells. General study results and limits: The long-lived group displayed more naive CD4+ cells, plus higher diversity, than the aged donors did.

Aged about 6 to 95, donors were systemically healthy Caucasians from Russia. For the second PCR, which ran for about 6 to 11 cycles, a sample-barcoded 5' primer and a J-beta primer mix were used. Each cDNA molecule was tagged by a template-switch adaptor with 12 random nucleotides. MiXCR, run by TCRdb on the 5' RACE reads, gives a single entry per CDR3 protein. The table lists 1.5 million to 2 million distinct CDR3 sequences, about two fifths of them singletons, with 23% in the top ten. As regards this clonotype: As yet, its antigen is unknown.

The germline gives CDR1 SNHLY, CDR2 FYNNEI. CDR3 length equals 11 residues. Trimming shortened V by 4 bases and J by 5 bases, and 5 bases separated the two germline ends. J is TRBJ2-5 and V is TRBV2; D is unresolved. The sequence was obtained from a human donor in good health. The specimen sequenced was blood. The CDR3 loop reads CASSAPETQYF. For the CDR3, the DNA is TGTGCCAGCAGTGCGCCCGAGACCCAGTACTTC.